Sequencing of this TCR beta chain was carried out in a study of cytomegalovirus exposure and HLA in healthy donors. Study-wide context: The Caucasian-associated ancestry cluster contained 81% of the 300 to 400 genotyped donors.

Regarding the study as a whole: Analysis performed later showed TCR beta chains linked to HLA being more clonally expanded than equally common others.

This CDR3 has 16 amino acids. Germline loops: CDR1 LNHDA, CDR2 SQIVND (reference sequence). V lost 10 bases to trimming and J lost 4 bases, with 25 bases between them. As concerns this clone: Antigen unknown.

The PCR employed 60 Vbeta primers together with 13 Jbeta primers. The assay was immunoSEQ multiplex PCR, and TCRdb's table has in-frame clones only and misses some. The top ten hold around 0.85% of the sample, which has around 150,000 clones, 87% seen once. This TCR was sampled from a woman between 25 and 40 years old in good health and CMV-seronegative. The rearrangement joins TRBV19 to TRBJ1-2, with D perhaps matching TRBD1 (5 bases). The specimen was PBMCs. The CDR3 coding sequence is TGTGCCACCTCCCCGGTCCCCTTAGTTGGGGCCTATGGCTACACCTTC. Translation gives CATSPVPLVGAYGYTF.